This entry describes one T cell receptor (beta chain). Germline CDR1 SGHTA, CDR2 FQGNSA. The CDR3 loop spans 16 amino acids. V was trimmed by 5 bases and J by 5 bases, leaving 21 bases between them. Clones were sequenced by immunoSEQ multiplex PCR, and TCRdb holds only the in-frame ones, with some missing. The table includes approximately 730,000 clones, roughly 88% detected once. This entry comes from a study of shared T cell receptors in the human thymus. These sequences were also reported in another study, on human thymus T cells. Per that study: Corrective surgery for congenital heart defects was being performed on the healthy Finnish infants who were the donors. From resections taken during corrective heart surgery, the thymus tissue was obtained. The related literature has documented a marked overlap of thymic repertoires among unrelated individuals.

This sequence was found in a girl younger than two with a congenital heart defect. V and J are TRBV7-2 and TRBJ1-1, with a tentative D call TRBD1 (5 bases). Sequencing was carried out using thymocytes. In nucleotides, the CDR3 is TGTGCCAGCAGCCCGAGGACAAAGGGCCGGGGGACTGAAGCTTTCTTT. Its protein product is CASSPRTKGRGTEAFF.